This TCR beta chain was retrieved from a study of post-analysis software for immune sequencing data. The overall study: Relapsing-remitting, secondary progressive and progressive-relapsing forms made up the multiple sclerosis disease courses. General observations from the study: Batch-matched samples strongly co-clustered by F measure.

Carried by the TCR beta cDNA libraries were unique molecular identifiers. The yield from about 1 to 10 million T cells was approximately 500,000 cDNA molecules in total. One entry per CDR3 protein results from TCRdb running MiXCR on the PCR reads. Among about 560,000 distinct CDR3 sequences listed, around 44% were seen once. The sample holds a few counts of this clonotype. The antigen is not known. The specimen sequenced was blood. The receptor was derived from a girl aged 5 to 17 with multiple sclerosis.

CDR3 nucleotides: TGCAGCGTTCCCCCAGGGACAGACTTCACAGATACGCAGTATTTT. Its translation is CSVPPGTDFTDTQYF. The gene calls are TRBV29-1 and TRBJ2-3; 7 bases align to TRBD1. The junction had 10 bases not matched to a gene; V was cut back by 5 bases and J by 2 bases. Germline-derived CDR1 and CDR2 are SQVTM and ANQGSEA. The CDR3 extends over 15 amino acids.